This TCR beta chain appears in the sequencing data of a study of blood T cell repertoires in COVID-19 (dated by TCRdb to 2020 to 2022). About the investigation overall: Samples covering the acute and convalescent phases of COVID-19 were provided by collaborators in the United States, Italy and Spain. The material from the prospective study consisted of cDNA or gDNA derived from T cells, B-cell-depleted T cells, or PBMCs. Subjects who had been exposed to COVID-19, were actively infected with it, or had recovered from it provided the deeply sampled blood TCRbeta repertoires that made up the dataset. The repertoires were released in a freely available public database meant as a resource for research on the immune response to SARS-CoV-2. The samples were drawn from the first 160 participants of the ongoing ImmuneRACE study and from 950 to 1,500 subjects provided by 6 global collaborators. Nearly every sample came with metadata listing a de-identified subject ID, COVID-19 status, age in years and sex. Where HLA class I and class II types were available, the types were taken from metadata supplied by the sample provider, not from assay-based typing.

One collaborating source in Seattle enrolled patients during active infection and followed them longitudinally through the course of disease. The collaborating institutions used their own protocols to collect whole blood in K2EDTA tubes. For TCRbeta analysis, collaborator samples were shipped as frozen whole blood, as isolated PBMCs, or as DNA extracted from either sample type. TCRbeta CDR3 regions were amplified from genomic DNA using the immunoSEQ Assay, a bias-controlled multiplex PCR. The paper's data handling went like this. The number of nucleated cells in each sample was estimated by amplification of reference gene primers within the assay. To quantify the absolute abundance of each unique TCRbeta CDR3 rearrangement, sequence reads were collapsed and filtered. For each sample, productive Simpson clonality was calculated as the square root of Simpson's diversity index across productive rearrangements. TCRdb provides this immuneACCESS table in a form limited to in-frame rearrangements. Some clones are lacking; in checked studies, under half of them reflect an unresolved V gene, and why the rest are absent is not known. That table is the source of V, J and clone size, and D and trimming were worked out from the DNA. The sample table lists 310,000 or so clones, roughly 86% of them with a count of one. Clones ranked in the top ten supply around 8.9% of the sample.

The research as a whole found: Clinical and demographic metadata were provided uncurated, with the amount varying by source and participant.

This clone showed up just a few times. It has no known antigen specificity. There are no base qualities to consult, and no much larger clone falls within one base. The sequence derives from a young man with COVID-19, enrolled during active disease. What was sequenced was peripheral blood.

The CDR3 region has the sequence CASSVVEVIGEQFF. The sequenced DNA is TGTGCCAGCAGCGTAGTCGAAGTAATCGGTGAGCAGTTCTTC. The rearrangement joined TRBV9 to TRBJ2-1; the D gene lacks a confident call. From the cysteine up to the phenylalanine, the CDR3 has a length of 14 residues. Just CDR3 DNA is preserved here, 42 bases in frame from base 1. The CDR1 and CDR2 encoded by the germline V gene are SGDLS and YYNGEE. A distance of 13 bases separates the germline ends of V and J, which lose 0 bases and 9 bases respectively.